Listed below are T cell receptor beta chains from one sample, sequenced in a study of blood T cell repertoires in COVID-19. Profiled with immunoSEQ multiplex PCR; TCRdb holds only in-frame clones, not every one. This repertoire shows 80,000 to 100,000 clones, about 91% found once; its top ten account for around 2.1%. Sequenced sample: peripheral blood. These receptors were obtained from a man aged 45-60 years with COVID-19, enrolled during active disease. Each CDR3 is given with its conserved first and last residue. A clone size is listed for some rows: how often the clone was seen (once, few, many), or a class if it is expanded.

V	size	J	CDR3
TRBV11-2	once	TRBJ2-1	CASSLAGVSSYNEQFF
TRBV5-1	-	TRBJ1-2	CASAEGGANYGYTF
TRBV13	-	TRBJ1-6	CASSDLGQGNSPLHF
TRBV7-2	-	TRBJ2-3	CASTSGGRADTQYF
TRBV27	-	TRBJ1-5	CASSLGLAQPQHF
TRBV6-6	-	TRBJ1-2	CASSARQGLGYTF
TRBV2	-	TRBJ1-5	CASRGAFREPQHF
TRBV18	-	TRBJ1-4	CASSPGQGGEKLFF
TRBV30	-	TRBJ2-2	CAWKLLNTGELFF
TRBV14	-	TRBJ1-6	CASSQRTFDSPLHF
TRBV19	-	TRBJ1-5	CASIDRGNQPQHF
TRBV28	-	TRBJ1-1	CASSLEVRGTETMNTEAFF
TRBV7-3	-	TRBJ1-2	CASSLNSGNYGYTF
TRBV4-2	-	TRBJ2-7	CASSQERGPQMEQYF
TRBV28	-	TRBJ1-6	CASSLAAGWVSPLHF
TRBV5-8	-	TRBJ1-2	CASSFRGNYGYTF
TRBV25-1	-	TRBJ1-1	CASSESGGRRDTEAFF
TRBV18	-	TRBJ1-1	CASSLSGGDTEAFF
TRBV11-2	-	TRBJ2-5	CASSLGQGWETQYF
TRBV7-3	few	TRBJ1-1	CASSAGTGFTEAFF
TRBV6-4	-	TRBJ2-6	CAINGGPLSGANVLTF
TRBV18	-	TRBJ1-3	CASSPEGPGDGNTIYF
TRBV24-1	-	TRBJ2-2	CATSDPTRNTGELFF
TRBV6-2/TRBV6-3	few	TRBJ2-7	CASSSWGGGSSYEQYF
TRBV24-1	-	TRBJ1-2	CATSDTRVRGYTF
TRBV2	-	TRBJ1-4	CASRDPGTGREKLFF
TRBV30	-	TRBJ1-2	CAWSDREWSGYTF
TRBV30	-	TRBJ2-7	CAWSRAGKQYF
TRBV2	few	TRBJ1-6	CASRPGSEYSPLHF
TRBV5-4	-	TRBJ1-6	CASSNSRRTGSDSPLHF
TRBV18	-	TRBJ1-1	CASSLGRTGLNTEAFF
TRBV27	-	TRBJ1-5	CASSPGGVGNQPQHF
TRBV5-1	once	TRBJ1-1	CASSRRTGGETEAFF
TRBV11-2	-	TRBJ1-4	CASSLTRQGSTNEKLFF
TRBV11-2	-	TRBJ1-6	CASSSNGGSPLHF
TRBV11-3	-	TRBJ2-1	CASTLRLVQYNEQFF
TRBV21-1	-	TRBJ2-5	CASSKAGVDRGQETQYF
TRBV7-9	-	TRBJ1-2	CASMAQGRISGYTF